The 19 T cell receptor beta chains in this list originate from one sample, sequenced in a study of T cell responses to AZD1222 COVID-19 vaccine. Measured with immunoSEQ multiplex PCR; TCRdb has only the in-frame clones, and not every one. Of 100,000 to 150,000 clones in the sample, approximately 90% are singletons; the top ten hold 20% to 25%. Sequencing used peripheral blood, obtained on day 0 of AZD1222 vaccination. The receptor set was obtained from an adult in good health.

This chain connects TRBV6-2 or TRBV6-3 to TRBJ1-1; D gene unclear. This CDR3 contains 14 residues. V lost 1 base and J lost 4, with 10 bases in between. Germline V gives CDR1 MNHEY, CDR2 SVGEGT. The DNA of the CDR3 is TGTGCCAGCAGTTACTTATTGGGGAGCACTGAAGCTTTCTTT. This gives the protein CASSYLLGSTEAFF.

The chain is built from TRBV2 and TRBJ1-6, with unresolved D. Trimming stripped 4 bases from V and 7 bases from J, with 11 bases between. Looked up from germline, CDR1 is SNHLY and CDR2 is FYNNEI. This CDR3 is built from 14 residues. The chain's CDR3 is CASSAGIWNSPLHF. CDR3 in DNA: TGTGCCAGCAGTGCCGGGATATGGAATTCACCCCTCCACTTT.

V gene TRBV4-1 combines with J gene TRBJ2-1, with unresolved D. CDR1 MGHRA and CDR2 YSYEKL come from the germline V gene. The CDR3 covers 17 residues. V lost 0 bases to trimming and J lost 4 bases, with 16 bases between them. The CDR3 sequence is CASSQDQSQRRYNEQFF. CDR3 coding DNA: TGCGCCAGCAGCCAAGATCAATCGCAGAGAAGATACAATGAGCAGTTCTTC.

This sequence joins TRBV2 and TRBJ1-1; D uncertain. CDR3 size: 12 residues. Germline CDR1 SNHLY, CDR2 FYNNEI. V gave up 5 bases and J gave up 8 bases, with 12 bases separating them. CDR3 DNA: TGTGCCAGCAGTCAAAGACTGGAGGAAGCTTTCTTT. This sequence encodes CASSQRLEEAFF.

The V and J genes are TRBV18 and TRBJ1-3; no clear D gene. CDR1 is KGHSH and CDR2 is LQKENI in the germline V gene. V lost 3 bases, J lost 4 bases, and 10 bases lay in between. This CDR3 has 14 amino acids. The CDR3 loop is CASSPILLGNTIYF. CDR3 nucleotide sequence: TGTGCCAGCTCACCTATTTTACTGGGAAACACCATATATTTT.

CDR3 region: CASSLIQETQYF. CDR3 coding DNA: TGTGCCAGCAGCTTGATTCAAGAGACCCAGTACTTC. This chain links TRBV5-4 with TRBJ2-5; D ambiguous. The CDR3 length is 12 residues. Trimming took 1 base from V and 2 from J, leaving 3 bases between them. CDR1 is SGHNT and CDR2 is YYREEE in the germline V gene (reference sequence). The variable domain in full, completed from reference TRBV5-4 and TRBJ2-5, reads ETGVTQSPTHLIKTRGQQVTLRCSSQSGHNTVSWYQQALGQGPQFIFQYYREEENGRGNFPPRFSGLQFPNYSSELNVNALELDDSALYLCASSLIQETQYFGPGTRLLVL.

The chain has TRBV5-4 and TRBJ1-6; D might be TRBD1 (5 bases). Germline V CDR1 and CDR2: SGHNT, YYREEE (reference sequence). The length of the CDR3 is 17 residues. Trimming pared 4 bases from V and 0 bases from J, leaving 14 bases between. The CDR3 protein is CASSRDGPSSYNSPLHF. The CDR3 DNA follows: TGTGCCAGCAGCCGGGACGGACCCAGCTCCTATAATTCACCCCTCCACTTT.

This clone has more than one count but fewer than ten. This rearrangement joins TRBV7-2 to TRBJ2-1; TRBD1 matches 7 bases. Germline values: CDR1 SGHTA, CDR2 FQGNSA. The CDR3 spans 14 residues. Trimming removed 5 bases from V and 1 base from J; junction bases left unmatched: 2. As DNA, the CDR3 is TGTGCCAGCAGCCCAGGGGGTTCCTACAATGAGCAGTTCTTC. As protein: CASSPGGSYNEQFF.

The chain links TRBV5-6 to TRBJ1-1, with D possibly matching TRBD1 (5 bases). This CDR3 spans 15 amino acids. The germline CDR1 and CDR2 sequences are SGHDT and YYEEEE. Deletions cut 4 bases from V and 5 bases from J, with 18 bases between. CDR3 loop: CASSGAALSGTEAFF. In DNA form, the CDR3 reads TGTGCCAGCAGCGGGGCAGCGCTATCGGGGACTGAAGCTTTCTTT.

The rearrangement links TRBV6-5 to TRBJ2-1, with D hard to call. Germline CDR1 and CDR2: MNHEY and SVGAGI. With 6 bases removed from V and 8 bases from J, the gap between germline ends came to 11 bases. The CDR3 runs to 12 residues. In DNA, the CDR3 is TGTGCCAGCAGCTCTCTCGGCTATGAGCAGTTCTTC. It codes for CASSSLGYEQFF.

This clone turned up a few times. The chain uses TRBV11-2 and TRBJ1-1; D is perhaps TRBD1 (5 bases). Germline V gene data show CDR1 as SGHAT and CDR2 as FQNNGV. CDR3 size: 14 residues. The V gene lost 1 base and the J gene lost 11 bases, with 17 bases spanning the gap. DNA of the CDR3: TGTGCCAGCAGCTTAGTGGGGGGAAGTTGGGTGGCTTTCTTT. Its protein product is CASSLVGGSWVAFF. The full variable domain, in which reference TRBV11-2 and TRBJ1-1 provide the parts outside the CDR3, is EAGVAQSPRYKIIEKRQSVAFWCNPISGHATLYWYQQILGQGPKLLIQFQNNGVVDDSQLPKDRFSAERLKGVDSTLKIQPAKLEDSAVYLCASSLVGGSWVAFFGQGTRLTVV.

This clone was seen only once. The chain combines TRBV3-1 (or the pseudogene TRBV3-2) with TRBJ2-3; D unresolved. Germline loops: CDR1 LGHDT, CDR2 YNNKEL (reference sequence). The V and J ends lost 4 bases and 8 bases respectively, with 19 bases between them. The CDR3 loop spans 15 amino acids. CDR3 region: CASSPTLLIGLTQYF. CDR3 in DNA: TGTGCCAGCAGCCCTACGCTATTAATCGGGCTTACGCAGTATTTT.

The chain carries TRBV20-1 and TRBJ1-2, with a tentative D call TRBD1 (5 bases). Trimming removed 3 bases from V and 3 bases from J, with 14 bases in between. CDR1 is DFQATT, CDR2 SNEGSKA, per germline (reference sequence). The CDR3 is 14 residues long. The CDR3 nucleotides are TGCAGTGCTAGTTCTCGGGGCCTGGACTATGGCTACACCTTC. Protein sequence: CSASSRGLDYGYTF.

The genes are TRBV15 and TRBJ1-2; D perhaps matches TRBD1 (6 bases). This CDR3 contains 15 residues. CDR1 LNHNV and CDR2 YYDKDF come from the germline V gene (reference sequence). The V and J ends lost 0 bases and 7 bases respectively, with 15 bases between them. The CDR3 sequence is CATSRDSQGPGGYTF. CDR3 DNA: TGTGCCACCAGCAGAGATAGTCAGGGGCCGGGTGGCTACACCTTC. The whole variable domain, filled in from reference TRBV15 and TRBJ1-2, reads DAMVIQNPRYQVTQFGKPVTLSCSQTLNHNVMYWYQQKSSQAPKLLFHYYDKDFNNEADTPDNFQSRRPNTSFCFLDIRSPGLGDTAMYLCATSRDSQGPGGYTFGSGTRLTVV.

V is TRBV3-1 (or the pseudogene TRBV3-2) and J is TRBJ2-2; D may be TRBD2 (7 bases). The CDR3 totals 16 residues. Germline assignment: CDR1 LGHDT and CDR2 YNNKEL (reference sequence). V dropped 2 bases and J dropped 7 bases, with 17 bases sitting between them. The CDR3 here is CASSQPSGARGGELFF. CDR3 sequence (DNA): TGTGCCAGCAGCCAACCGAGCGGGGCCAGGGGCGGGGAGCTGTTTTTT.

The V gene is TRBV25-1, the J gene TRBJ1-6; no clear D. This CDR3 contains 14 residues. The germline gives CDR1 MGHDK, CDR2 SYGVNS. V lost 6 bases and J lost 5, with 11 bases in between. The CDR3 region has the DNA TGTGCCAGCAGCGGAGGGTGGAATAATTCACCCCTCCACTTT. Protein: CASSGGWNNSPLHF.

CDR3 protein: CASSPTGRGTQETQYF. In nucleotides, the CDR3 is TGTGCCAGCAGCCCGACAGGGAGGGGGACCCAAGAGACCCAGTACTTC. The J gene is TRBJ2-5, the V gene TRBV7-9; D is tentatively TRBD1 or TRBD2 (7 bases each). Germline values: CDR1 SEHNR, CDR2 FQNEAQ (reference sequence). V was cut by 5 bases and J by 1 base, with 17 bases left in between. This CDR3 is 16 amino acids long.

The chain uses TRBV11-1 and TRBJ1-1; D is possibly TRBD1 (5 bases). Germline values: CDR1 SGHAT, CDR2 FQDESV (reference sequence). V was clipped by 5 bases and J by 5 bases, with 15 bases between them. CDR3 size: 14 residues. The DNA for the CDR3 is TGTGCCAGCAGCCTCGAACGGGGGAAGACTGAAGCTTTCTTT. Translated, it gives CASSLERGKTEAFF.

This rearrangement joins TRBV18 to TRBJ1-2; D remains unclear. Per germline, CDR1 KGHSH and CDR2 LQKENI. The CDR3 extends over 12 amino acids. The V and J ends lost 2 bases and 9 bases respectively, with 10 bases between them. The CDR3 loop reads CASSPEVGSYTF. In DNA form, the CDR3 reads TGTGCCAGCTCACCAGAAGTAGGAAGCTACACCTTC. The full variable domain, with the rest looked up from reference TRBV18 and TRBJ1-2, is NAGVMQNPRHLVRRRGQEARLRCSPMKGHSHVYWYRQLPEEGLKFMVYLQKENIIDESGMPKERFSAEFPKEGPSILRIQQVVRGDSAAYFCASSPEVGSYTFGSGTRLTVV.